Listed below are T cell receptor beta chains from one sample, sequenced in a study of low-dose radiotherapy and immunotherapy resistance in tumors. TCRdb itself ran the reads through MiXCR, one entry per CDR3 protein. The sample comprises 40,000 or so distinct CDR3 sequences, around 25% of which are singletons, and around 9.1% rests with the top ten. This sample comprised PBMCs, obtained after low-dose radiotherapy plus immunotherapy. The receptors were sampled from a male donor with prostate cancer. Both conserved end residues are part of each CDR3. The order of the fields is V gene, D gene, clone size, J gene, CDR3 DNA, CDR3 protein. A D gene is named only where the DNA matches it firmly. Part of the rows lack a size; the others show once, few, many or a class for expanded clones.

TRBV7-9	-	many	TRBJ2-3	TGTGCCAGCAGCGAAACTAGCACAGATACGCAGTATTTT	CASSETSTDTQYF
TRBV7-8	TRBD1	many	TRBJ2-2	TGTGCCAGCAGCCAAAGGGACAGGATCCTCAACACCGGGGAGCTGTTTTTT	CASSQRDRILNTGELFF
TRBV5-1	-	many	TRBJ1-2	TGCGCCAGCAGCTTGGCGGCTGAAAACTATGGCTACACCTTC	CASSLAAENYGYTF
TRBV5-5	-	-	TRBJ1-2	TGTGCCACTCAAACCGGGGCGAACTATGGCTACACCTTC	CATQTGANYGYTF
TRBV30	-	-	TRBJ1-1	TGTGCCTGGAGTGTAAGGAGCATTGAAGCTTTCTTT	CAWSVRSIEAFF
TRBV3-1	TRBD1	few	TRBJ2-2	TGTGCCAGCACCCTCAGACTGGCAGGGGGCACCGGGGAGCTGTTTTTT	CASTLRLAGGTGELFF
TRBV7-9	-	many	TRBJ1-5	TGTGCCAGCAGCGGCTCGAATAGCAATCAGCCCCAGCATTTT	CASSGSNSNQPQHF
TRBV13	TRBD2	many	TRBJ2-3	TGTGCCAGCAGCTTAGACAGCGGGGGGAGCACAGATACGCAGTATTTT	CASSLDSGGSTDTQYF
TRBV29-1	TRBD1	many	TRBJ2-7	TGCAGCGTTGAAGATCCCGGGACAGGGGACTACGAGCAGTACTTC	CSVEDPGTGDYEQYF
TRBV28	-	few	TRBJ2-7	TGTGCCAGCAGTACTCAGGTCCCTGAGGAGCAGTACTTC	CASSTQVPEEQYF
TRBV7-2	-	-	TRBJ1-2	TGTGCCAGCAGCTCGGCCCAGGGAGGAAACTATGGCTACACCTTC	CASSSAQGGNYGYTF
TRBV25-1	-	many	TRBJ2-1	TGTGCCAGCAGTGACTGGGGGAAAGACAATGAGCAGTTCTTC	CASSDWGKDNEQFF
TRBV5-1	-	many	TRBJ2-1	TGCGCCAGCAGGCCCCGGGACATGGACTCCTACAATGAGCAGTTCTTC	CASRPRDMDSYNEQFF
TRBV28	TRBD2	medium-sized	TRBJ2-1	TGTGCCAGCGTAAAGGCTAGCGGAACCTACAATGAGCAGTTCTTC	CASVKASGTYNEQFF
TRBV2	-	many	TRBJ2-2	TGTGCCAGCAGCTCGAGGGGGGAGCTGTTTTTT	CASSSRGELFF
TRBV9	TRBD2	many	TRBJ2-1	TGTGCCAGCAGCTACCCCAGGGCGGGGGGGCCTATTGAGCAGTTCTTC	CASSYPRAGGPIEQFF
TRBV18	-	few	TRBJ1-2	TGTGCCAGCTCACCCGACTCACTCTATGGCTACACCTTC	CASSPDSLYGYTF
TRBV12-3/TRBV12-4	-	many	TRBJ2-3	TGTGCCAGCAGTTTTAGAGCACCTCTTGGTGGGCAGTATTTT	CASSFRAPLGGQYF
TRBV23-1	-	many	TRBJ1-5	TGCGCCAGCACCTCTCCCAGGGAGGTTCGGCAGCCCCAGCATTTT	CASTSPREVRQPQHF
TRBV19	TRBD1	many	TRBJ1-1	TGTGCCAGTAGCCACAGGGGGTCCGGCACTGAAGCTTTCTTT	CASSHRGSGTEAFF
TRBV21-1	-	many	TRBJ2-1	TGTGCCAGCTTCCCGACTAGCGAGAAGAACAATGAGCAGTTCTTC	CASFPTSEKNNEQFF
TRBV7-9	TRBD2	many	TRBJ2-7	TGTGCCAGCACCGCACTAGCGGGAGCGACTTACGAGCAGTACTTC	CASTALAGATYEQYF
TRBV6-2/TRBV6-3	-	-	TRBJ2-3	TGTGCCAGCAGAACGCGGGCCGCGGGCACAGATACGCAGTATTTT	CASRTRAAGTDTQYF
TRBV2	-	many	TRBJ1-6	TGTGCCAGCCAGGTCCGTGGGGGCCGGGATAATTCACCCCTCCACTTT	CASQVRGGRDNSPLHF
TRBV10-3	-	many	TRBJ2-7	TGTGCCATCACGGCGGACGGATCCTACGAGCAGTACTTC	CAITADGSYEQYF
TRBV29-1	TRBD2	many	TRBJ2-5	TGCAGCGTCCGGGAGGCCTCCCGGGAGACCCAGTACTTC	CSVREASRETQYF
TRBV5-1	-	many	TRBJ2-1	TGCGCCAGCAGCTCGGATGGGGGGTTTACCTACAATGAGCAGTTCTTC	CASSSDGGFTYNEQFF
TRBV5-4	TRBD1	few	TRBJ2-7	TGTGCCAGCAGCGCCGGGACAGACGGCAAAGCTTGGAGCTACGAGCAGTACTTC	CASSAGTDGKAWSYEQYF
TRBV30	TRBD1	many	TRBJ1-1	TGTGCCTGGAGTGTAGGTGGGACAGCTAACACTGAAGCTTTCTTT	CAWSVGGTANTEAFF
TRBV28	-	-	TRBJ2-5	TGTGCCAGCAGCCACTCGGGGGCAGGGGGAGAGACCCAGTACTTC	CASSHSGAGGETQYF
TRBV16	-	many	TRBJ1-1	TGTGCCAGCAGCCAATCGACACCGAACACTGAAGCTTTCTTT	CASSQSTPNTEAFF
TRBV7-9	TRBD1	many	TRBJ1-1	TGTGCCAGCAGCTGGGGGGGTTACAGGGGGCGCGGTACTGAAGCTTTCTTT	CASSWGGYRGRGTEAFF
TRBV12-3/TRBV12-4	TRBD1	many	TRBJ2-1	TGTGCCAGCAGTTTTAAGGGGGTGTGGGACAGGGTCAATGAGCAGTTCTTC	CASSFKGVWDRVNEQFF
TRBV2	TRBD2	many	TRBJ2-5	TGTGCCAGCAGCCACGGGACTAGCGGGAGACAAGAGACCCAGTACTTC	CASSHGTSGRQETQYF
TRBV5-4	TRBD2	-	TRBJ2-3	TGTGCCAGCAGCCCTAGCGGGGGAACCACAGATACGCAGTATTTT	CASSPSGGTTDTQYF
TRBV5-8	TRBD2	many	TRBJ2-1	TGTGCCAGCAGCTTTGGCGGGGGATACAATGAGCAGTTCTTC	CASSFGGGYNEQFF
TRBV11-1	-	-	TRBJ1-6	TGTGCCAGCAGCTTAGAGGGTTCACCCCTCCACTTT	CASSLEGSPLHF
TRBV19	-	many	TRBJ2-3	TGTGCCAGTAGCCCGGGCCGATTCGGGGGAGCTAGCACAGATACGCAGTATTTT	CASSPGRFGGASTDTQYF
TRBV11-2	TRBD1	many	TRBJ2-1	TGTGCCAGCAGCTGGCAGGGGGATGTTTACAATGAGCAGTTCTTC	CASSWQGDVYNEQFF
TRBV18	-	many	TRBJ2-6	TGTGCCAGCTCGCCTCCTGTGACTGGGGCCAACGTCCTGACTTTC	CASSPPVTGANVLTF
TRBV13	TRBD1	-	TRBJ1-2	TGTGCCAGCAGCTTGGGAGGGCAGGGGGAGGATGGCTACACCTTC	CASSLGGQGEDGYTF
TRBV7-9	TRBD1	-	TRBJ2-7	TGTGCCAGCACCCGTCCGGGACAGGGGGCGGGTGAGCAGTACTTC	CASTRPGQGAGEQYF
TRBV20-1	-	many	TRBJ1-5	TGCAGTGCTACCCTAAGCCGAGGCAATCAGCCCCAGCATTTT	CSATLSRGNQPQHF
TRBV5-5	TRBD2	-	TRBJ2-1	TGTGCCAGCAGCTTATCTATAGCGGGCTATGAGCAGTTCTTC	CASSLSIAGYEQFF
TRBV6-8	-	many	TRBJ2-7	TGTGCCAGCAGTTACTCCGAATACGGCAGGGGGGGCGAGCAGTACTTC	CASSYSEYGRGGEQYF
TRBV12-3/TRBV12-4	-	-	TRBJ1-2	TGTGCCAGCAGCCGGGTGATAATGGACTATGGCTACACCTTC	CASSRVIMDYGYTF
TRBV7-2	-	many	TRBJ2-7	TGTGCCAGCGGGAAGACAGGCTACGAGCAGTACTTC	CASGKTGYEQYF
TRBV13	TRBD1	many	TRBJ1-1	TGTGCCAGCAGCTCAACAGGGGTTAGGGCCACTGAAGCTTTCTTT	CASSSTGVRATEAFF
TRBV6-1	-	few	TRBJ2-1	TGTGCCAGCAGTGCCCCCACTCAGGGGGGAAATGAGCAGTTCTTC	CASSAPTQGGNEQFF
TRBV5-4	TRBD2	-	TRBJ2-7	TGTGCCAGCAGCCCGGGACTAGCGAGCGACGAGCAGTACTTC	CASSPGLASDEQYF